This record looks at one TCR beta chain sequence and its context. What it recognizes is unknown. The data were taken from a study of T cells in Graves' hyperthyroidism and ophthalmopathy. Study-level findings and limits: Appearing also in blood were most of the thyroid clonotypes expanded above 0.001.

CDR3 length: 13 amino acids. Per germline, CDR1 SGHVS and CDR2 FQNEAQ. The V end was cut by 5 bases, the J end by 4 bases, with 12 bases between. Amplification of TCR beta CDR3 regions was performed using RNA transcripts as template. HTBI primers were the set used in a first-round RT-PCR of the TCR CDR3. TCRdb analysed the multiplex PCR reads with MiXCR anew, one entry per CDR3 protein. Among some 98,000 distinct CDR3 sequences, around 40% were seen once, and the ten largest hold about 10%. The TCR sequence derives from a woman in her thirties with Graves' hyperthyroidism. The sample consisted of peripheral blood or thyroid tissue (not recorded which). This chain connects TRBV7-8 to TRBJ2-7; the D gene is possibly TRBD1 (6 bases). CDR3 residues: CASSQQGQYEQYF. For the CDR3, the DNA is TGTGCCAGCAGCCAACAGGGTCAGTACGAGCAGTACTTC.